This TCR beta chain was identified in a study of blood T cell repertoires in COVID-19 (dated by TCRdb to 2020 to 2022). With respect to the entire study: The collaborator samples originated in the United States, Italy and Spain and spanned the acute and convalescent phases of COVID-19. The prospective study material was composed of cDNA or gDNA derived from T cells, B-cell-depleted T cells, or PBMCs. The dataset comprised deeply sampled blood TCRbeta repertoires from subjects exposed to, actively infected with, or recovered from COVID-19. The repertoires were made available in a free public database intended to serve as a resource for research on the immune response to SARS-CoV-2. The samples were drawn from two sources: the first 160 participants of the ongoing ImmuneRACE study, and 1,254 subjects contributed by 6 global collaborators. Sample metadata almost always included a de-identified subject ID, COVID-19 status, age in years and sex. HLA class I and class II types, where available, came from metadata supplied by the sample provider rather than from assay-based typing. The research as a whole found: Clinical and demographic metadata were provided uncurated, with the amount varying by source and participant.

A remark on this clone: There is no known antigen for this receptor. Base-call qualities are not available, and no considerably larger clone is one nucleotide away.

TCRbeta CDR3 regions were amplified from genomic DNA by means of the immunoSEQ Assay, a bias-controlled multiplex PCR. The source study handled its data this way. Within the assay, amplification of reference gene primers was used to estimate how many nucleated cells each sample contained. To quantify the absolute abundance of each unique TCRbeta CDR3 rearrangement, sequence reads were collapsed and filtered. For each sample, productive Simpson clonality was calculated by taking the square root of Simpson's diversity index across productive rearrangements. In TCRdb, the immuneACCESS table is reduced to in-frame sequences with V and J assigned. These tables do not hold every clone; where another copy was compared, an unresolved V gene accounts for under half, and the others remain unexplained. That table is the source of V, J and clone size, and D and trimming were worked out from the DNA. In this sample the table shows around 240,000 clones, 85% to 90% of which occur a single time. Roughly 0.95% of the sample is taken by the ten largest.

CDR1 and CDR2, looked up from the germline V gene, are SNHLY and FYNNEI. The CDR3 measures 15 amino acids from cysteine to phenylalanine. Just CDR3 DNA is preserved here, 45 bases in frame from base 1. For this chain, trimming is 5 bases at the V end and 5 bases at the J end, and the number of junction bases without a gene match is 9. Participants in the prospective study were aged about 18 to 95 years, lived in about two dozen United States geographic areas, and enrolled through a virtual design. In the prospective study, participants were assigned to cohorts based on the clinical history participants reported in a screening survey and a study questionnaire. Exposed participants had been in contact with someone with a PCR-confirmed or clinician-diagnosed COVID-19 case within 2 weeks of study entry. Each participant in the prospective study had whole blood, serum and a nasopharyngeal or oropharyngeal swab collected by mobile phlebotomists. Additional blood draws and questionnaires over a roughly two-month period could optionally be provided by prospective study participants. Before DNA extraction, blood samples from the prospective study were shipped at room temperature or frozen.

This TCR was recovered from a man aged 45-65 years who had been exposed to COVID-19. The rearranged chain carries TRBV2 and TRBJ1-1; the central 9 bases match TRBD1. Sequenced input: PBMCs or T cells enriched from blood (not recorded which). The DNA sequence reads TGTGCCAGCAGTTTTACGGGACAGGGAGTTACTGAAGCTTTCTTT. Translated, this gives CASSFTGQGVTEAFF.